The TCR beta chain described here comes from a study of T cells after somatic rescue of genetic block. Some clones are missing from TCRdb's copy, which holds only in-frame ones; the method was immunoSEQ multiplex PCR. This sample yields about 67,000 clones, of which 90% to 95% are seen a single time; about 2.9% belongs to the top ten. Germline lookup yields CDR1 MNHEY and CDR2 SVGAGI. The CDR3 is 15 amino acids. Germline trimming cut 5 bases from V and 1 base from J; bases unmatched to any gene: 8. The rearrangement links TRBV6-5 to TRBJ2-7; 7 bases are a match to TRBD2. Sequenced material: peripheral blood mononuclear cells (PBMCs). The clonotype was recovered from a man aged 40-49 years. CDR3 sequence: CASSRSREGSYEQYF. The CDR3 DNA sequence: TGTGCCAGCAGTAGGTCCAGGGAGGGGTCCTACGAGCAGTACTTC.